A single sample is the source of the 28 T cell receptor beta chains below, sequenced in a study of T cells in localized non-small cell lung cancer. Profiled with immunoSEQ multiplex PCR; TCRdb holds only in-frame clones, not every one. The sample records about 33,000 clones, 92% being singletons. Source: peripheral blood, taken before any cancer treatment. The receptor source for this set is a female donor at least 60 years old with stage I lung adenocarcinoma.

V usage is TRBV30 and J usage is TRBJ2-7; D gene uncertain. This CDR3 region has 14 residues. Trimming cost V 5 bases and J 0 bases, with 14 bases left between them. The V gene's germline CDR1 is GTSNPN and CDR2 SVGIG (reference sequence). CDR3 protein: CAWRVQTGSYEQYF. CDR3 coding DNA: TGTGCCTGGCGGGTCCAGACGGGCTCCTACGAGCAGTACTTC.

The V gene is TRBV15, the J gene TRBJ2-3; the D gene is possibly TRBD1 (6 bases). The V end was cut by 3 bases, the J end by 6 bases, with 16 bases between. There are 15 residues in the CDR3. The V gene's germline CDR1 is LNHNV and CDR2 YYDKDF (reference sequence). CDR3 sequence: CATSRGAPTRDTQYF. CDR3 nucleotide sequence: TGTGCCACCAGCAGGGGGGCACCTACTAGGGATACGCAGTATTTT.

This clone appeared once. J is TRBJ2-5 and V is TRBV2; D possibly corresponds to TRBD2 (6 bases). The CDR3 extends over 13 amino acids. Germline V CDR1 and CDR2: SNHLY, FYNNEI. The ends were cut back, 5 bases at V and 4 bases at J, with 11 bases in the middle. The chain's CDR3 is CASSSRRGETQYF. The DNA of the CDR3 is TGTGCCAGCAGTTCACGGAGGGGAGAGACCCAGTACTTC. The full variable domain, with the rest looked up from reference TRBV2 and TRBJ2-5, is EPEVTQTPSHQVTQMGQEVILRCVPISNHLYFYWYRQILGQKVEFLVSFYNNEISEKSEIFDDQFSVERPDGSNFTLKIRSTKLEDSAMYFCASSSRRGETQYFGPGTRLLVL.

J is TRBJ1-5 and V is TRBV28; a weak D match, TRBD1 (5 bases). The CDR3 length is 15 residues. Between the trimmed V and J ends, which lost 7 bases and 2 bases, there was a span of 15 bases. Germline V gene sequence: CDR1 MDHEN, CDR2 SYDVKM. CDR3 nucleotide sequence: TGTGCCAGCATCTCGGGACCCCGAGGCAATCAGCCCCAGCATTTT. Translated, it gives CASISGPRGNQPQHF.

This chain links TRBV5-4 with TRBJ2-7, with D perhaps matching TRBD1 or TRBD2 (7 bases each). Germline CDR1 SGHNT, CDR2 YYREEE (reference sequence). The CDR3 totals 14 residues. The V end lost 4 bases, the J end lost 3 bases, and 14 bases lay between the germline ends. For the CDR3, the DNA is TGTGCCAGCAGCAAATCAGGGGGGGACTACGAGCAGTACTTC. This encodes CASSKSGGDYEQYF. Supplemented by reference TRBV5-4 and TRBJ2-7, the full variable domain reads ETGVTQSPTHLIKTRGQQVTLRCSSQSGHNTVSWYQQALGQGPQFIFQYYREEENGRGNFPPRFSGLQFPNYSSELNVNALELDDSALYLCASSKSGGDYEQYFGPGTRLTVT.

The V call is TRBV30, the J call TRBJ2-5, with 12 bases lining up with TRBD2. Per germline, CDR1 GTSNPN and CDR2 SVGIG (reference sequence). The V and J ends lost 2 bases and 5 bases, in that order; junction bases with no gene match: 3. CDR3 size: 14 residues. The DNA for the CDR3 is TGTGCCTGGAGTCTAGGACTAGCGGGGGAGACCCAGTACTTC. Its translation: CAWSLGLAGETQYF.

This clone was picked up a small number of times. The rearrangement uses TRBV30 and TRBJ2-1, with D perhaps TRBD2 (6 bases). The CDR3 loop spans 14 amino acids. Germline lookup yields CDR1 GTSNPN and CDR2 SVGIG (reference sequence). Trimming removed 1 base from V and 10 bases from J, with 17 bases in between. The CDR3 region has the DNA TGTGCCTGGAGTGCCACCCAGGGAGGTGGGGAGCAGTTCTTC. Translation: CAWSATQGGGEQFF.

V usage is TRBV28 and J usage is TRBJ1-2, with D possibly matching TRBD1 (5 bases). Trimming pared 4 bases from V and 5 bases from J, leaving 14 bases between. The CDR3 spans 14 residues. Germline loops: CDR1 MDHEN, CDR2 SYDVKM. The CDR3 region is CASSWGDLGYGYTF. Here the CDR3 DNA reads TGTGCCAGCAGTTGGGGGGACCTTGGATATGGCTACACCTTC.

The chain is built from TRBV29-1 and TRBJ2-1, with TRBD1 identical over 9 bases. Trimming at V came to 7 bases and at J to 7 bases, leaving 11 bases not matched to a gene. Germline V CDR1 and CDR2: SQVTM, ANQGSEA. The CDR3 runs 14 residues. The CDR3 DNA reads TGCAGCGCAGAAGGGACAGGGCGTCCGAATGAGCAGTTCTTC. It is translated as CSAEGTGRPNEQFF.

The chain recombines TRBV30 with TRBJ2-5; perhaps TRBD1 as D (6 bases). CDR1 GTSNPN and CDR2 SVGIG come from the germline V gene (reference sequence). V was shortened by 2 bases and J by 2 bases, with 15 bases between the two germline ends. CDR3 size: 15 residues. The CDR3 nucleotides read TGTGCCTGGAGTCCCAAGGGCAGGGGACAAGAGACCCAGTACTTC. Protein: CAWSPKGRGQETQYF.

This clone was observed once. This rearrangement joins TRBV6-1 to TRBJ2-3; D is undetermined. Per the germline V gene, CDR1 is MNHNS and CDR2 is SASEGT. This CDR3 spans 15 amino acids. Trimming shortened V by 0 bases and J by 1 base, and 8 bases separated the two germline ends. The CDR3 reads CASSEALVGTDTQYF. The CDR3 DNA sequence: TGTGCCAGCAGTGAAGCGCTTGTCGGCACAGATACGCAGTATTTT.

J is TRBJ1-1 and V is TRBV6-5, with D perhaps matching TRBD1 (6 bases). Germline V CDR1 and CDR2: MNHEY, SVGAGI. V dropped 4 bases and J dropped 7 bases, with 13 bases sitting between them. The CDR3 has 13 amino acids. CDR3 coding DNA: TGTGCCAGCAGTTTGACAGGCTCTTTTGAAGCTTTCTTT. Translating it yields CASSLTGSFEAFF.

The chain links TRBV10-1 to TRBJ2-1; 11 positions agree with TRBD2. V lost 2 bases to trimming and J lost 5 bases; unmatched junction nucleotides: 2. CDR1 is WNHNN, CDR2 SYGVQD, per germline (reference sequence). The CDR3 consists of 15 residues. CDR3 sequence: CASSEASGGNNEQFF. In DNA, the CDR3 is TGCGCCAGCAGTGAGGCTAGCGGGGGGAACAATGAGCAGTTCTTC.

The J gene is TRBJ1-6, the V gene TRBV19, with 7 positions matching TRBD1. The germline CDR1 and CDR2 sequences are LNHDA and SQIVND (reference sequence). V trimming: 4 bases; J trimming: 4 bases; junction bases outside the gene matches: 10. The CDR3 sequence is 17 residues long. The CDR3 here is CASSKTGQPSYNSPLHF. The CDR3 nucleotides are TGTGCCAGTAGTAAAACGGGACAGCCGTCTTATAATTCACCCCTCCACTTT.

The chain carries TRBV18 and TRBJ1-1, with 9 nucleotides matching TRBD1. The CDR3 spans 14 residues. CDR1 and CDR2 from the germline V gene are KGHSH and LQKENI. Trimming cost V 6 bases and J 4 bases; bases outside gene matches: 6. The CDR3, as DNA: TGTGCCAGCTCTCGAGGACAGGGGTCCACTGAAGCTTTCTTT. This encodes CASSRGQGSTEAFF.

This clone was recorded only once. V usage is TRBV4-1 and J usage is TRBJ2-5; weak D call: TRBD2 (6 bases). Trimming cost V 0 bases and J 2 bases, with 16 bases left between them. The germline V gene encodes CDR1 MGHRA and CDR2 YSYEKL. The CDR3 is 17 amino acids. CDR3 loop: CASSQDGASGFQETQYF. The CDR3 nucleotides are TGCGCCAGCAGCCAAGATGGGGCCAGCGGGTTTCAAGAGACCCAGTACTTC.

This chain links TRBV4-2 with TRBJ1-2; possible D gene TRBD1, 6 bases. The CDR3 contains 15 residues. V was clipped by 0 bases and J by 1 base, with 9 bases between them. Germline CDR1 LGHNA, CDR2 YNFKEQ. DNA for the CDR3: TGTGCCAGCAGCCAAGAGGGGGCCAATAACTATGGCTACACCTTC. This codes for CASSQEGANNYGYTF.

The V and J genes are TRBV6-5 and TRBJ2-7; tentative D call: TRBD1 (6 bases). Germline assignment: CDR1 MNHEY and CDR2 SVGAGI. V lost 7 bases, J lost 4 bases, and 17 bases lay in between. The CDR3 runs 14 residues. CDR3 bases: TGTGCCAGCAATAAACCGGGACAACTTTACGAGCAGTACTTC. Its protein is CASNKPGQLYEQYF.

The V and J genes are TRBV5-4 and TRBJ2-7, with 12 positions matching TRBD1. Per germline, CDR1 SGHNT and CDR2 YYREEE (reference sequence). V gave up 4 bases and J gave up 6 bases; unmatched junction bases: 8. This CDR3 has 15 residues. CDR3 region: CASSLAGTGGSEQYF. The CDR3 region has the DNA TGTGCCAGCAGCCTGGCGGGGACAGGGGGCAGCGAGCAGTACTTC.

CDR3: CASSPGGLGNTEAFF. CDR3 DNA: TGCGCCAGCAGCCCTGGGGGGTTAGGGAACACTGAAGCTTTCTTT. The chain has TRBV5-1 and TRBJ1-1; D is perhaps TRBD1 (5 bases). V was trimmed by 4 bases and J by 1 base, leaving 14 bases between them. Germline lookup yields CDR1 SGHRS and CDR2 YFSETQ. This CDR3 spans 15 amino acids.

The chain recombines TRBV6-1 with TRBJ1-5; D may be TRBD1 (6 bases). The CDR3 has 14 residues. V was shortened by 1 base and J by 5 bases, with 9 bases between the two germline ends. Germline loops: CDR1 MNHNS, CDR2 SASEGT. CDR3 bases: TGTGCCAGCAGTGAAGTAAGGGGGGATCAGCCCCAGCATTTT. This codes for CASSEVRGDQPQHF.

The chain links TRBV9 to TRBJ2-2, with TRBD1 matching over 9 bases. Germline assignment: CDR1 SGDLS and CDR2 YYNGEE. The CDR3 contains 14 residues. The ends lost 3 bases at V and 5 bases at J; junction bases unmatched: 2. CDR3 sequence reads: CASSAGTGTGELFF. The CDR3 DNA sequence: TGTGCCAGCAGCGCCGGGACAGGGACCGGGGAGCTGTTTTTT.

The chain has TRBV5-6 and TRBJ2-5, with D possibly being TRBD2 (5 bases). The germline gives CDR1 SGHDT, CDR2 YYEEEE. CDR3 length: 13 amino acids. Trimming removed 1 base at V and 2 bases at J, with 6 bases between. CDR3 amino acids: CASSLPGQETQYF. CDR3 in DNA: TGTGCCAGCAGCTTGCCGGGGCAAGAGACCCAGTACTTC.

The chain combines TRBV6-5 with TRBJ1-5; D is ambiguous. CDR3 size: 13 residues. Trimming pared 6 bases from V and 2 bases from J, leaving 8 bases between. Germline lookup yields CDR1 MNHEY and CDR2 SVGAGI. The chain's CDR3 is CASSPYGNQPQHF. In DNA, the CDR3 is TGTGCCAGCAGCCCGTATGGCAATCAGCCCCAGCATTTT.

This chain connects TRBV9 to TRBJ2-1; D not certain. The germline gives CDR1 SGDLS, CDR2 YYNGEE. V lost 6 bases and J 9 bases, leaving 19 bases between the germline ends. This CDR3 comprises 14 residues. The CDR3 sequence is CASTPSNSWGEQFF. The CDR3 bases are TGTGCCAGCACCCCCTCTAACTCTTGGGGTGAGCAGTTCTTC. The variable domain in full, with the rest retrieved from reference TRBV9 and TRBJ2-1, is DSGVTQTPKHLITATGQRVTLRCSPRSGDLSVYWYQQSLDQGLQFLIQYYNGEERAKGNILERFSAQQFPDLHSELNLSSLELGDSALYFCASTPSNSWGEQFFGPGTRLTVL.

The chain combines TRBV4-3 with TRBJ2-1; D is ambiguous. Germline-derived CDR1 and CDR2 are LGHNA and YSLEER. Trimming shortened V by 0 bases and J by 9 bases, and 12 bases separated the two germline ends. This CDR3 has 14 residues. The CDR3 DNA is TGCGCCAGCAGCCAAGATGGCGGAGCGACTGAGCAGTTCTTC. Amino acids: CASSQDGGATEQFF.

The rearrangement links TRBV18 to TRBJ2-7; 9 bases map to TRBD1. The germline gives CDR1 KGHSH, CDR2 LQKENI. V dropped 6 bases and J dropped 6; count of bases not matched to a gene: 6. The CDR3 contains 13 residues. The CDR3 here is CASSPGQGTEQYF. The CDR3 bases are TGTGCCAGCTCGCCGGGACAGGGTACCGAGCAGTACTTC.

The rearrangement links TRBV19 to TRBJ2-3, with 7 bases identical to TRBD1. This CDR3 contains 16 residues. V shed 4 bases and J 8 bases; nucleotides not matched to a gene: 15. CDR1 and CDR2 from the germline V gene are LNHDA and SQIVND (reference sequence). The CDR3 DNA follows: TGTGCCAGTAGTAACCAGGGGACAGCTGGTGGGGGTACGCAGTATTTT. Translated, it gives CASSNQGTAGGGTQYF.